Listed here are 11 T cell receptor beta chains from one sample, sequenced in a study of blood T cell repertoires in COVID-19. Some clones are missing from TCRdb's copy, which holds only in-frame ones; the method was immunoSEQ multiplex PCR. The sample yields some 200,000 clones, roughly four fifths seen once. Material: peripheral blood. Every receptor here comes from a woman in her thirties or forties with COVID-19, enrolled during active disease.

The V call is TRBV6-5, the J call TRBJ1-6, with no clear D. The V gene's germline CDR1 is MNHEY and CDR2 SVGAGI. The V end was cut by 2 bases, the J end by 8 bases, with 13 bases between. There are 15 residues in the CDR3. The CDR3 sequence is CASSYGAGNHSPLHF. CDR3 nucleotide sequence: TGTGCCAGCAGTTACGGAGCGGGTAACCATTCACCCCTCCACTTT.

The rearrangement uses TRBV10-2 and TRBJ1-6; the D is unclear. The CDR3 totals 15 residues. Between the trimmed V and J ends, which lost 3 bases and 3 bases, there was a span of 9 bases. From germline, CDR1 is WSHSY and CDR2 SAAADI. The DNA for the CDR3 is TGCGCCAGCAGTGAACGGCAGCGCTATAATTCACCCCTCCACTTT. It encodes CASSERQRYNSPLHF.

The chain carries TRBV30 and TRBJ1-2, with D possibly matching TRBD1 (5 bases). Germline V gene lookup returns CDR1 GTSNPN and CDR2 SVGIG (reference sequence). The CDR3 loop spans 14 amino acids. Trimming took off 5 bases at V and 2 bases at J, with 15 bases between the two ends. CDR3 bases: TGTGCCTGGGTCCGGCGGCCAGGGAACTATGGCTACACCTTC. Translating it yields CAWVRRPGNYGYTF.

The V gene is TRBV6-5, the J gene TRBJ2-3, with a possible D match to TRBD2 (7 bases). Germline V gives CDR1 MNHEY, CDR2 SVGAGI. Trimming left V 6 bases short and J 0 bases short, with 10 bases between. The CDR3 has 14 amino acids. CDR3 DNA: TGTGCCAGCAGGCGGGGGCCCAGCACAGATACGCAGTATTTT. This gives the protein CASRRGPSTDTQYF.

This sequence joins TRBV28 and TRBJ1-5; 7 nucleotides align to TRBD1. V lost 7 bases to trimming and J lost 4 bases; unmatched junction nucleotides: 10. The CDR3 extends over 15 amino acids. Germline V gene sequence: CDR1 MDHEN, CDR2 SYDVKM. This CDR3 reads CASIGGTVSNQPQHF. The CDR3 DNA reads TGTGCCAGCATCGGTGGGACAGTTTCAAATCAGCCCCAGCATTTT.

The chain joins TRBV30 to TRBJ1-6, with D hard to call. CDR3 length: 12 amino acids. With 1 base removed from V and 7 bases from J, the gap between germline ends came to 5 bases. The V gene's germline CDR1 is GTSNPN and CDR2 SVGIG (reference sequence). The CDR3 spells CAWSGGNSPLHF. CDR3 bases: TGTGCCTGGAGTGGCGGGAATTCACCCCTCCACTTT.

V and J are TRBV7-9 and TRBJ2-1; 10 bases line up with TRBD2. The CDR3 has 18 residues. The germline gives CDR1 SEHNR, CDR2 FQNEAQ (reference sequence). V shed 5 bases and J 0 bases; nucleotides not matched to a gene: 10. The DNA for the CDR3 is TGTGCCAGCAGCCCGGGGACTAGCGTTTCTAGCTCCTACAATGAGCAGTTCTTC. Translation gives CASSPGTSVSSSYNEQFF.

The gene calls are TRBV11-3 and TRBJ2-2, with a possible D match to TRBD2 (5 bases). The CDR3 has 15 amino acids. Trimming stripped 1 base from V and 2 bases from J, with 8 bases between. Per germline, CDR1 SGHNT and CDR2 YENEEA. The DNA of the CDR3 is TGTGCCAGCAGCTTAGGAGGGCCAAACACCGGGGAGCTGTTTTTT. It encodes CASSLGGPNTGELFF.

This chain uses TRBV19 with TRBJ2-7; 16 bases agree with TRBD2. In germline, CDR1 is LNHDA, CDR2 SQIVND (reference sequence). CDR3 size: 19 residues. With V trimmed by 4 bases and J by 5 bases, 14 bases remained unmatched. CDR3 region: CASSTDLMGLAGGLDEQYV. CDR3 bases: TGTGCCAGTAGTACCGACCTAATGGGACTAGCGGGGGGGCTGGACGAGCAGTACGTC.

The chain uses TRBV6-5 and TRBJ1-5; possible D gene TRBD1, 5 bases. Trimming pared 2 bases from V and 3 bases from J, leaving 11 bases between. Germline CDR1 MNHEY, CDR2 SVGAGI. The CDR3 length is 15 residues. CDR3 bases: TGTGCCAGCAGTTACAGGGGAACGGCCAATCAGCCCCAGCATTTT. Its translation: CASSYRGTANQPQHF.

The chain combines TRBV11-2 with TRBJ2-7, with 11 nucleotides matching TRBD1. Germline assignment: CDR1 SGHAT and CDR2 FQNNGV. The trim removed 5 bases at V and 2 bases at J, leaving 2 bases unmatched. The CDR3 length is 14 residues. CDR3 sequence (DNA): TGTGCCAGCAGCGGGACAGGGGGTCCCTACGAGCAGTACTTC. Protein sequence: CASSGTGGPYEQYF.